These 17 T cell receptor beta chains originate from one sample sequenced in a study of T-cell reconstitution after alpha-beta-depleted transplantation in children. The library targeted TCRbeta and was prepared with unique molecular identifiers. TCRdb redid the calling of the PCR reads with MiXCR, one entry per CDR3 protein. Among about 540,000 distinct CDR3 sequences, about a sixth were seen once, and the ten largest hold approximately 3%. Here the sequenced sample was PBMCs from the stem cell graft donor, taken from the stem cell graft. Source of these receptors: a human donor who donated a stem cell graft to a child with acute lymphoblastic leukemia.

The chain uses TRBV6-5 and TRBJ1-2; 11 nucleotides match TRBD1. Germline values: CDR1 MNHEY, CDR2 SVGAGI. The CDR3 has 15 amino acids. Trimming cost V 1 base and J 8 bases; bases outside gene matches: 6. The CDR3: CASSYWGQGDRGYTF. The CDR3 DNA reads as TGTGCCAGCAGTTACTGGGGACAGGGGGATCGAGGCTACACCTTC.

This clonotype has only a few counts. V is TRBV20-1 and J is TRBJ1-1; TRBD1 aligns across 9 bases. Germline values: CDR1 DFQATT, CDR2 SNEGSKA (reference sequence). Unmatched junction bases numbered 10, after V lost 6 bases and J lost 5 bases. CDR3 length: 14 residues. For the CDR3, the DNA is TGCAGTGCGGCCCGGGACAGGGTGTGGACTGAAGCTTTCTTT. Translation: CSAARDRVWTEAFF.

In this sample, this clonotype turned up a few times. V and J are TRBV29-1 and TRBJ1-2, with a possible D match to TRBD1 (5 bases). Looked up from germline, CDR1 is SQVTM and CDR2 is ANQGSEA. CDR3 length: 11 residues. With 4 bases removed from V and 6 bases from J, the gap between germline ends came to 9 bases. The CDR3 DNA reads TGCAGCGTTGGGGGGGGGAATGGCTACACCTTC. Translating gives CSVGGGNGYTF.

V is TRBV7-9 and J is TRBJ2-3, with 8 bases fitting TRBD2. The germline V gene encodes CDR1 SEHNR and CDR2 FQNEAQ (reference sequence). The length of the CDR3 is 16 residues. The J segment lost 2 bases and the V segment lost 5 bases, leaving 9 bases of the junction unmatched. The CDR3 protein is CASSPPGLAHTDTQYF. The CDR3 DNA is TGTGCCAGCAGCCCCCCCGGACTAGCCCACACAGATACGCAGTATTTT.

This clonotype was seen many times. This sequence joins TRBV5-4 and TRBJ2-5, with D possibly being TRBD1 (5 bases). Germline V gives CDR1 SGHNT, CDR2 YYREEE (reference sequence). Trimming removed 4 bases from V and 4 bases from J, with 11 bases in between. This CDR3 has 13 residues. The chain's CDR3 is CASSPRQGETQYF. As DNA, the CDR3 is TGTGCCAGCAGCCCCCGGCAGGGAGAGACCCAGTACTTC.

This clonotype was counted only a few times. The chain joins TRBV29-1 to TRBJ1-1; D call uncertain. The CDR3 totals 13 residues. Germline V gene lookup returns CDR1 SQVTM and CDR2 ANQGSEA. With 4 bases removed from V and 0 bases from J, the gap between germline ends came to 9 bases. CDR3 bases: TGCAGCGTTGTATTGCCTATGAACACTGAAGCTTTCTTT. Amino acid sequence: CSVVLPMNTEAFF.

In its sample, this clonotype was seen a few times. Written as DNA, the CDR3 is TGTGCCAGCAGCGGGGGACAGGGGGCCCCAACTAATGAAAAACTGTTTTTT. This sequence encodes CASSGGQGAPTNEKLFF. The chain combines TRBV7-9 with TRBJ1-4, with 12 positions matching TRBD1. This CDR3 comprises 17 residues. Germline V gives CDR1 SEHNR, CDR2 FQNEAQ (reference sequence). V was pared by 5 bases and J by 0 bases, with 4 bases of the junction left unmatched.

The gene calls are TRBV6-1 and TRBJ2-1, with TRBD1 identical over 9 bases. The CDR3 loop spans 13 amino acids. J lost 9 bases, V lost 5 bases, and 5 bases had no gene match. Germline lookup yields CDR1 MNHNS and CDR2 SASEGT. The CDR3 is CASSHGGQGEQFF. The CDR3 coding sequence is TGTGCCAGCAGTCATGGGGGACAGGGTGAGCAGTTCTTC.

This clonotype has just a few counts. As DNA, the CDR3 is TGCAGTGCTAGAGATCTGGGCGGGAGGGCCAATGAGCAGTTCTTC. This translates into CSARDLGGRANEQFF. The gene calls are TRBV20-1 and TRBJ2-1; the match to TRBD2 covers 9 bases. In germline, CDR1 is DFQATT, CDR2 SNEGSKA (reference sequence). There are 15 residues in the CDR3. Trimming cost V 0 bases and J 6 bases; bases outside gene matches: 6.

The chain recombines TRBV29-1 with TRBJ2-2, with D possibly being TRBD1 (6 bases). Germline V gene lookup returns CDR1 SQVTM and CDR2 ANQGSEA. CDR3 length equals 16 residues. Trimming shortened V by 7 bases and J by 2 bases, and 20 bases separated the two germline ends. This CDR3 reads CSALSGAGANTGELFF. The CDR3, as DNA: TGCAGCGCTCTCTCCGGGGCAGGGGCCAACACCGGGGAGCTGTTTTTT.

The J gene is TRBJ2-1, the V gene TRBV10-3; D ambiguous. Trimming removed 0 bases from V and 7 bases from J, with 19 bases in between. In germline, CDR1 is ENHRY, CDR2 SYGVKD. The CDR3 is made up of 17 amino acids. The CDR3 DNA sequence: TGTGCCATCAGTGAGTCAGCACTTACGGTCCAAAGGAATGAGCAGTTCTTC. It yields the protein CAISESALTVQRNEQFF.

The J gene is TRBJ2-5, the V gene TRBV12-3 or TRBV12-4; 11 bases are a match to TRBD2. The CDR3 loop spans 15 amino acids. Trimming at V came to 6 bases and at J to 5 bases, leaving 8 bases not matched to a gene. The CDR3 region is CASSPRTSGWETQYF. CDR3 sequence (DNA): TGTGCCAGCAGCCCTCGGACTAGCGGGTGGGAGACCCAGTACTTC.

This clonotype was detected a few times. This chain uses TRBV20-1 with TRBJ2-5; possibly TRBD1 or TRBD2 for D (5 bases each). The CDR3 length is 16 residues. The germline V gene encodes CDR1 DFQATT and CDR2 SNEGSKA (reference sequence). V was pared by 6 bases and J by 5 bases, with 25 bases between. The chain's CDR3 is CSAEGTELVLLETQYF. CDR3 nucleotides: TGCAGTGCGGAAGGGACGGAGTTGGTCTTATTGGAGACCCAGTACTTC.

The chain carries TRBV29-1 and TRBJ2-1; no definite D call. V was cut by 7 bases and J by 0 bases, with 16 bases left in between. CDR1 is SQVTM, CDR2 ANQGSEA, per germline. This CDR3 region has 15 residues. CDR3 in DNA: TGCAGCGCTGGCCATCCCCTAAGCTCCTACAATGAGCAGTTCTTC. Its translation: CSAGHPLSSYNEQFF.

V usage is TRBV5-5 and J usage is TRBJ2-1; TRBD2 matches at 7 bases. The CDR3 extends over 15 amino acids. Germline V gene data show CDR1 as SGHKS and CDR2 as YYEKEE (reference sequence). J was trimmed by 3 bases and V by 7 bases; bases with no gene match: 10. The CDR3: CASGTLAGDYNEQFF. CDR3 nucleotides: TGTGCCAGCGGCACCCTCGCGGGGGACTACAATGAGCAGTTCTTC.

This clonotype was picked up a small number of times. One end of the junction fails to match germline, which may point to a read error. The rearrangement links TRBV7-7 to TRBJ2-2; D is possibly TRBD1 (6 bases). Germline loops: CDR1 SSHAT, CDR2 FNYEAQ (reference sequence). This CDR3 comprises 15 residues. In nucleotides, the CDR3 is TGTGCCAGCAGTTTAGAGCCGGGACACGTCGGGGAGCTGTTTTTT. This encodes CASSLEPGHVGELFF.

The chain carries TRBV12-3 or TRBV12-4 and TRBJ2-2, with 13 bases that match TRBD2. The J segment lost 12 bases and the V segment lost 6 bases, leaving 16 bases of the junction unmatched. This CDR3 region has 17 residues. The CDR3 sequence is CASSTKGLAGDARQLFF. DNA of the CDR3: TGTGCCAGCAGCACCAAAGGACTAGCGGGAGACGCAAGGCAGCTGTTTTTT.